This T cell receptor (beta chain) was recovered during a study of blood T cell repertoires in COVID-19. In this sample, this clone turned up once. How the authors handled the data: Using reference gene primer amplification, nucleated cell counts were estimated. The protocol was immunoSEQ multiplex PCR, while the TCRdb copy is restricted to in-frame clones and leaves out a portion. That table furnishes V, J and clone size, whereas the DNA furnished D and trimming. The sample contains 450,000 to 500,000 clones, about 90% of which appear only once. The CDR3 is 17 amino acids. Trimming at V came to 4 bases and at J to 9 bases, leaving 17 bases not matched to a gene. Germline V lookup: CDR1 SGHRS, CDR2 YFSETQ.

The receptor was derived from a woman aged 18-29 years who had recovered from COVID-19. Sequencing was done on a sample of PBMCs or T cells enriched from blood (not recorded which). The rearrangement joins TRBV5-1 to TRBJ2-1; 9 nucleotides line up with TRBD1. The CDR3 sequence: CASSTALGTGSVSEQFF. The CDR3 DNA reads TGCGCCAGCAGCACGGCGCTAGGGACAGGGTCTGTAAGTGAGCAGTTCTTC.